A selection of T cell receptor beta chains follows, all from one sample in a study of T cell responses to AZD1222 COVID-19 vaccine. The data were produced by immunoSEQ multiplex PCR, yet TCRdb's version contains in-frame clones alone and is incomplete. The sample consists of under 150,000 clones, around 89% of them appearing once. Sequenced here: peripheral blood, sampled 28 days after the second AZD1222 dose. The source is an adult who received the AZD1222 COVID-19 vaccine. Each CDR3 is given with its conserved first and last residue. D genes are given only for firm matches. Only some rows state a clone size, as once, few, many or a class for expanded clones.

abundance	j_gene	v_gene	d_gene	CDR3aa	CDR3nt
.	TRBJ1-1	TRBV7-2	.	CASSLILSNTEAFF	TGTGCCAGCAGCTTAATCCTGAGTAACACTGAAGCTTTCTTT
once	TRBJ1-2	TRBV6-2/TRBV6-3	.	CASSSVNANYGYTF	TGTGCCAGCAGTTCGGTTAACGCTAACTATGGCTACACCTTC
.	TRBJ1-5	TRBV30	.	CAWSPQGFGNQPQHF	TGTGCCTGGAGTCCCCAAGGTTTTGGCAATCAGCCCCAGCATTTT
.	TRBJ1-5	TRBV5-1	TRBD1	CASSLSGGPYQPQHF	TGCGCCAGCAGCTTATCAGGGGGCCCCTATCAGCCCCAGCATTTT
.	TRBJ1-2	TRBV11-2	TRBD1	CASSSWTGGNGYTF	TGTGCCAGCAGCTCGTGGACAGGGGGGAATGGCTACACCTTC
.	TRBJ1-1	TRBV5-1	.	CASKNRTVNTEAFF	TGCGCCAGCAAAAACCGGACAGTGAACACTGAAGCTTTCTTT
.	TRBJ1-2	TRBV9	.	CASSANYGYTF	TGTGCCAGCAGCGCTAACTATGGCTACACCTTC
.	TRBJ2-3	TRBV3-1/TRBV3-2	.	CASSQMAGSLTDTQYF	TGTGCCAGCAGCCAAATGGCAGGATCTCTCACAGATACGCAGTATTTT
.	TRBJ2-3	TRBV15	.	CATSPGVSTDTQYF	TGTGCCACCTCCCCAGGAGTTTCCACAGATACGCAGTATTTT
.	TRBJ1-1	TRBV6-5	.	CASSKRWGNTEAFF	TGTGCCAGCAGCAAAAGGTGGGGGAACACTGAAGCTTTCTTT
.	TRBJ2-1	TRBV4-1	TRBD2	CASSQEKASGRLGDNEQFF	TGCGCCAGCAGCCAAGAAAAGGCTAGCGGGAGGCTCGGGGACAATGAGCAGTTCTTC
.	TRBJ1-1	TRBV5-5	.	CASSLVGRSTEAFF	TGTGCCAGCAGCTTGGTAGGGCGGAGCACTGAAGCTTTCTTT
.	TRBJ1-2	TRBV29-1	.	CSVDPEWNYGYTF	TGCAGCGTTGACCCTGAATGGAACTATGGCTACACCTTC
.	TRBJ2-2	TRBV6-5	.	CASSRGRTNTGELFF	TGTGCCAGCAGCCGAGGACGTACGAACACCGGGGAGCTGTTTTTT
.	TRBJ1-1	TRBV18	.	CASSADRLNTEAFF	TGTGCCAGCTCAGCAGACCGATTGAACACTGAAGCTTTCTTT
few	TRBJ2-7	TRBV6-2/TRBV6-3	TRBD1	CASSVLRTGYEQYF	TGTGCCAGCAGTGTTCTTCGGACAGGGTACGAGCAGTACTTC
.	TRBJ2-7	TRBV7-8	.	CASSLAGRGLLAYEQYF	TGTGCCAGCAGCTTAGCGGGCCGGGGACTCCTAGCCTACGAGCAGTACTTC
.	TRBJ2-2	TRBV21-1	.	CASSKARERTGELFF	TGTGCCAGCAGCAAAGCTAGGGAGCGGACCGGGGAGCTGTTTTTT
.	TRBJ1-2	TRBV19	TRBD1	CASSPRTGGADGYTF	TGTGCCAGTAGTCCACGGACAGGGGGCGCCGATGGCTACACCTTC
.	TRBJ1-2	TRBV6-5	.	CASSPDSRYGYTF	TGTGCCAGCAGCCCGGACAGTAGATATGGCTACACCTTC
.	TRBJ1-1	TRBV2	TRBD1	CASSADRVNTEAFF	TGTGCCAGCAGTGCGGACAGGGTTAACACTGAAGCTTTCTTT
.	TRBJ1-1	TRBV12-3/TRBV12-4	.	CASSLTAGAEAFF	TGTGCCAGCAGTTTGACGGCAGGGGCTGAAGCTTTCTTT
.	TRBJ1-1	TRBV30	.	CAWSVQPGGWGTEAFF	TGTGCCTGGAGTGTACAACCCGGGGGCTGGGGCACTGAAGCTTTCTTT
.	TRBJ1-1	TRBV10-2	.	CASRGVGAGNTEAFF	TGCGCCAGCAGGGGGGTTGGAGCGGGGAACACTGAAGCTTTCTTT
.	TRBJ2-4	TRBV5-1	.	CASSSGGVDIQYF	TGCGCCAGCAGCTCTGGAGGGGTGGACATTCAGTACTTC
.	TRBJ2-3	TRBV24-1	TRBD1	CATSDAGGAADTQYF	TGTGCCACCAGTGATGCAGGGGGTGCTGCAGATACGCAGTATTTT
.	TRBJ1-1	TRBV7-7	TRBD1	CATGTDLNTEAFF	TGTGCGACCGGGACAGACCTGAACACTGAAGCTTTCTTT
.	TRBJ1-4	TRBV10-3	.	CAISDQGTVDNEKLFF	TGTGCCATCAGTGACCAGGGGACGGTCGATAATGAAAAACTGTTTTTT
.	TRBJ2-7	TRBV9	TRBD1	CASSVGGQGALEQYF	TGTGCCAGCAGCGTAGGGGGACAGGGGGCATTGGAGCAGTACTTC
many	TRBJ1-2	TRBV19	.	CASNRGPTYGYTF	TGTGCCAGTAACCGGGGTCCTACCTATGGCTACACCTTC
.	TRBJ2-5	TRBV10-3	TRBD2	CAVAGTSGTQETQYF	TGTGCCGTCGCCGGGACTAGCGGAACTCAAGAGACCCAGTACTTC
.	TRBJ2-1	TRBV19	.	CASIPTGASYNEQFF	TGTGCCAGTATTCCGACAGGCGCTTCCTACAATGAGCAGTTCTTC
.	TRBJ1-1	TRBV5-1	.	CASSWQGSTEAFF	TGCGCCAGCAGCTGGCAGGGGAGCACTGAAGCTTTCTTT
once	TRBJ2-7	TRBV11-2	.	CASSYDSGEYEQYF	TGTGCCAGCAGCTACGATAGCGGCGAATACGAGCAGTACTTC
.	TRBJ1-5	TRBV12-3/TRBV12-4	.	CASSDDSYQPQHF	TGTGCCAGCAGTGACGACAGCTATCAGCCCCAGCATTTT
.	TRBJ1-1	TRBV6-5	.	CASGRGHTEAFF	TGTGCCAGCGGCCGGGGGCACACTGAAGCTTTCTTT
.	TRBJ1-5	TRBV12-3/TRBV12-4	TRBD1	CASKGQGDQPQHF	TGTGCCAGCAAAGGACAGGGAGACCAGCCCCAGCATTTT
few	TRBJ2-7	TRBV13	.	CASSSGTVYEQYF	TGTGCCAGCAGTTCAGGAACCGTCTACGAGCAGTACTTC
.	TRBJ2-2	TRBV11-2	TRBD2	CASSPGLAAGELFF	TGTGCCAGCAGCCCAGGACTAGCCGCCGGGGAGCTGTTTTTT
.	TRBJ1-5	TRBV10-1	.	CASSDGTFGSNQPQHF	TGCGCCAGCAGTGATGGAACCTTCGGGAGCAATCAGCCCCAGCATTTT
once	TRBJ1-5	TRBV2	.	CASSGGGNGQPQHF	TGTGCCAGCAGTGGGGGAGGAAATGGACAGCCCCAGCATTTT
.	TRBJ2-5	TRBV12-5	TRBD2	CASGRTSGTAETQYF	TGTGCTAGTGGTCGGACTAGCGGGACCGCAGAGACCCAGTACTTC
.	TRBJ1-1	TRBV3-1/TRBV3-2	.	CASSQNVGRAEAFF	TGTGCCAGCAGCCAAAACGTTGGGAGGGCTGAAGCTTTCTTT
once	TRBJ1-6	TRBV6-5	TRBD1	CASSIRQGVSPLHF	TGTGCCAGCAGTATCCGACAGGGGGTTTCACCCCTCCACTTT
.	TRBJ2-1	TRBV5-1	.	CASSLDSPPYNEQFF	TGCGCCAGCAGCCTGGACTCGCCCCCCTACAATGAGCAGTTCTTC
.	TRBJ2-5	TRBV5-1	TRBD2	CASSFSGGASGETQYF	TGCGCCAGCAGCTTCAGCGGGGGGGCCTCAGGGGAGACCCAGTACTTC
once	TRBJ1-2	TRBV3-1/TRBV3-2	.	CASSQRPGNYGYTF	TGTGCCAGCAGCCAACGTCCAGGGAACTATGGCTACACCTTC
.	TRBJ2-1	TRBV5-1	.	CASGKGEWDEQFF	TGCGCCAGCGGAAAGGGAGAGTGGGATGAGCAGTTCTTC
.	TRBJ2-2	TRBV7-9	TRBD2	CASSSTRGGRQTGELFF	TGTGCCAGCAGCTCCACTAGGGGCGGGAGACAGACCGGGGAGCTGTTTTTT
.	TRBJ1-2	TRBV6-4	.	CASSEVGPAGEGYTF	TGTGCCAGCAGTGAGGTAGGCCCGGCGGGGGAGGGCTACACCTTC
.	TRBJ2-2	TRBV11-2	.	CASSAWDGGTGELFF	TGTGCCAGCAGCGCCTGGGACGGAGGGACCGGGGAGCTGTTTTTT
.	TRBJ2-7	TRBV4-1	TRBD2	CASSHPGLSSWEQYF	TGCGCCAGCAGCCACCCGGGACTATCGAGTTGGGAGCAGTACTTC
.	TRBJ2-2	TRBV6-6	TRBD2	CASSPYTSGPNTGELFF	TGTGCCAGCAGTCCCTACACTAGCGGGCCTAACACCGGGGAGCTGTTTTTT
few	TRBJ2-7	TRBV19	TRBD2	CASSVTSGRTYEQYF	TGTGCCAGTAGTGTGACTAGCGGCCGTACCTACGAGCAGTACTTC